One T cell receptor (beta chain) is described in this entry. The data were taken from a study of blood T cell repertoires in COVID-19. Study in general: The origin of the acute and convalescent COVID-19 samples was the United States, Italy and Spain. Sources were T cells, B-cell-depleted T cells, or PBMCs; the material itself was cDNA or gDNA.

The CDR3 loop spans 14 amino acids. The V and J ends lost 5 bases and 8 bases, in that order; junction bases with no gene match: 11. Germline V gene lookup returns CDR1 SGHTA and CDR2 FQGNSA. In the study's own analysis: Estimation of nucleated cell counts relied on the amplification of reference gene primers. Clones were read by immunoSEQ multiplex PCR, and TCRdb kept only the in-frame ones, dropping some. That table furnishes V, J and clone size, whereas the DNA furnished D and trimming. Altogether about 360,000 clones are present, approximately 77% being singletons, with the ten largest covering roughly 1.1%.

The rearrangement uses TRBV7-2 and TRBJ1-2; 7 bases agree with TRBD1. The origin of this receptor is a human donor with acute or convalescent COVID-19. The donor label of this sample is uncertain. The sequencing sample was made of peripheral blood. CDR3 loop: CASSPGQIPNGYTF. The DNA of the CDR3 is TGTGCCAGCAGCCCGGGACAGATCCCGAACGGCTACACCTTC.